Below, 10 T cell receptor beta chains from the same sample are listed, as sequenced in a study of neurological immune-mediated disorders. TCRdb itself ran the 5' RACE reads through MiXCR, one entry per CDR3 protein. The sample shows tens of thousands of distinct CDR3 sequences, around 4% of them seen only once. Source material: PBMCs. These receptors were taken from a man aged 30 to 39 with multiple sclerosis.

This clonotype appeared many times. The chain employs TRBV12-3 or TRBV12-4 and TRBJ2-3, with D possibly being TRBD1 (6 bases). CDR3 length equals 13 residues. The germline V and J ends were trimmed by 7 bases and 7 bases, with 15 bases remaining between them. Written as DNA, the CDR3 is TGTGCCAGCACCATTCAGGGGCCCAATACGCAGTATTTT. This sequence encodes CASTIQGPNTQYF.

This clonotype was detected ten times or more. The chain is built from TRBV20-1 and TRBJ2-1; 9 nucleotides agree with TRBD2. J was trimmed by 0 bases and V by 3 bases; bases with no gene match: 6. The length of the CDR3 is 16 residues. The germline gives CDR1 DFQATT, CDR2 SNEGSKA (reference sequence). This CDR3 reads CSASSSGTLSYNEQFF. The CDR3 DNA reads TGCAGTGCTAGTTCTAGCGGGACGCTCTCCTACAATGAGCAGTTCTTC.

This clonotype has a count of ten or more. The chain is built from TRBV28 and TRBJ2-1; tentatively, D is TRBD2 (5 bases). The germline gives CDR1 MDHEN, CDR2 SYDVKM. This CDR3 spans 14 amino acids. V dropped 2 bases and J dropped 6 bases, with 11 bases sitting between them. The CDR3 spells CASSLKAGGNEQFF. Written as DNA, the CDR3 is TGTGCCAGCAGTTTAAAGGCAGGAGGCAATGAGCAGTTCTTC. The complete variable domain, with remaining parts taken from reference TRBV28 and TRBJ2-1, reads DVKVTQSSRYLVKRTGEKVFLECVQDMDHENMFWYRQDPGLGLRLIYFSYDVKMKEKGDIPEGYSVSREKKERFSLILESASTNQTSMYLCASSLKAGGNEQFFGPGTRLTVL.

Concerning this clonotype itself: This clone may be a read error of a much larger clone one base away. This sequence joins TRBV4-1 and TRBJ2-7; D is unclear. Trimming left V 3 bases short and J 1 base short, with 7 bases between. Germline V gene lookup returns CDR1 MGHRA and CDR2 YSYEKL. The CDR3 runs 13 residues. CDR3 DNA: TGCGCCAGCAGCCATGGAAAGTCCTACGAGCAGTACTTC. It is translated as CASSHGKSYEQYF.

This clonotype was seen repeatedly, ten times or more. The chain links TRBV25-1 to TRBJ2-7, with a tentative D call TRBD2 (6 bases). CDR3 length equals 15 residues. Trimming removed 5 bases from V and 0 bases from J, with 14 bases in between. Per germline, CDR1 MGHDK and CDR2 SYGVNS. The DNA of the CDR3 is TGTGCCAGCAGTCTCCCGGGAGTCGGCTCCTACGAGCAGTACTTC. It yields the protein CASSLPGVGSYEQYF.

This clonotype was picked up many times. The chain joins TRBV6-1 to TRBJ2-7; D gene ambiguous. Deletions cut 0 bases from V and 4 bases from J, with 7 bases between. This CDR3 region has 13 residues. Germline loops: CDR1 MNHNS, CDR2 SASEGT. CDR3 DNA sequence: TGTGCCAGCAGTGAAGCTGAAGGTTACGAGCAGTACTTC. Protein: CASSEAEGYEQYF.

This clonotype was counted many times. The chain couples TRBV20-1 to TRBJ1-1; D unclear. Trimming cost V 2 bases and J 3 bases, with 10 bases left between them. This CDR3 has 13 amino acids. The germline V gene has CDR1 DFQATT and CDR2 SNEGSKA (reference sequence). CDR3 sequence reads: CSARTDPDTEAFF. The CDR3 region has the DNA TGCAGTGCTAGAACTGACCCGGACACTGAAGCTTTCTTT.

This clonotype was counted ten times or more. CDR3 sequence reads: CASSLESGQGRGYTF. In nucleotides, the CDR3 is TGCGCCAGCAGCTTGGAATCGGGACAGGGTCGGGGCTACACCTTC. The chain has TRBV5-1 and TRBJ1-2; 9 positions match TRBD1. CDR1 and CDR2 (germline): SGHRS, YFSETQ. The J segment lost 8 bases and the V segment lost 0 bases, leaving 8 bases of the junction unmatched. The CDR3 consists of 15 residues.

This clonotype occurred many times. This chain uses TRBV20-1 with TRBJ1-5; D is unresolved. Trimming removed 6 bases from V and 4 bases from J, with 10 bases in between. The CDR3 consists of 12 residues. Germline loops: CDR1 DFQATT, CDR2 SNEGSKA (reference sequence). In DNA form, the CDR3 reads TGCAGTGCCGGTTTCGGAAATCAGCCCCAGCATTTT. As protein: CSAGFGNQPQHF.

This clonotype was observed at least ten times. For the CDR3, the DNA is TGTGCCAGCAGTGATAGCCCTAACTATGGCTACACCTTC. This gives the protein CASSDSPNYGYTF. The genes are TRBV28 and TRBJ1-2; D gene ambiguous. Per germline, CDR1 MDHEN and CDR2 SYDVKM. V lost 5 bases to trimming and J lost 0 bases, with 7 bases between them. This CDR3 has 13 amino acids.